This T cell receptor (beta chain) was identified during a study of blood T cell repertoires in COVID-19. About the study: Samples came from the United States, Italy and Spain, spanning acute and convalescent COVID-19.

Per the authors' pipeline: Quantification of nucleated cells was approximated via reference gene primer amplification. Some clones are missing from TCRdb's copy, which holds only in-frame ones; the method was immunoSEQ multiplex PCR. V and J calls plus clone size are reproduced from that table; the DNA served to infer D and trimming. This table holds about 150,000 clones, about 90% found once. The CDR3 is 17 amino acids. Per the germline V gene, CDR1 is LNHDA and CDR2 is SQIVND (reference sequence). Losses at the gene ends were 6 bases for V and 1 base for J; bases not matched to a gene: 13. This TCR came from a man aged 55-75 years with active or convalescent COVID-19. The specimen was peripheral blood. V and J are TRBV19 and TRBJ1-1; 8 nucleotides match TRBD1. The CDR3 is CASRWAGQAAGNTEAFF. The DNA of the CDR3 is TGTGCCAGTAGATGGGCGGGACAGGCTGCGGGGAACACTGAAGCTTTCTTT.